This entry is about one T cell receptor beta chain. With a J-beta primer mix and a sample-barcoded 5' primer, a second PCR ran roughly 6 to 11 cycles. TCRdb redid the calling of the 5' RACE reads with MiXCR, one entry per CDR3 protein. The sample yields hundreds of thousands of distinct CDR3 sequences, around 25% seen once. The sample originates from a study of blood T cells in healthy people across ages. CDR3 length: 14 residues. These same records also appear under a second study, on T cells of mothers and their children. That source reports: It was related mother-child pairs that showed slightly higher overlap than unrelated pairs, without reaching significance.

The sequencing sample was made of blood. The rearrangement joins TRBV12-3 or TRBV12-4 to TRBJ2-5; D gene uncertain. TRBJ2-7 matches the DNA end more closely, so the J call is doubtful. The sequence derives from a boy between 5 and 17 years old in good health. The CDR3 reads CASSPEMSSYEQYF. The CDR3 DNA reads TGTGCCAGCAGTCCCGAGATGAGCTCCTACGAGCAGTACTTC.